Presented here are 27 T cell receptor beta chains from one specimen sequenced in a study of Ad26.COV2.S vaccination and SARS-CoV-2 variants (dated by TCRdb to about 2021). The protocol used for the library was the immunoSEQ multiplex PCR assay. TCRdb limited this immuneACCESS table to in-frame rearrangements with V and J called. A share of clones is missing; checked studies link under half to unresolved V genes, and the rest is unexplained. For this sample the table gives around 340,000 clones, of which around 88% were detected only once. The top ten clones comprise about 10% of the sample. According to the study, the label for this sample's treatment or condition signals: about 20 received Ad26.COV2.S at low or high dose, single or two shots; several received placebo; per-sample allocation not given. Repertoires of vaccine and placebo recipients were sequenced from samples collected on day 63 after the first injection.

The sequences come from peripheral blood, collected in a trial of Ad26.COV2.S vaccine versus placebo. These TCRs come from a person between 18 and 59 years old who received the Ad26.COV2.S COVID-19 vaccine or a placebo.

The chain carries TRBV24-1 and TRBJ1-5; D call uncertain. Germline CDR1 KGHDR, CDR2 SFDVKD. The CDR3 is 13 amino acids. V dropped 2 bases and J dropped 3 bases, with 4 bases sitting between them. The CDR3 nucleotides are TGTGCCACCAGTGATTACGACAATCAGCCCCAGCATTTT. Residues: CATSDYDNQPQHF.

This chain connects TRBV28 to TRBJ2-5; TRBD2 is a possible D gene (5 bases). The CDR3 spans 14 residues. Germline CDR1 reads MDHEN; CDR2 reads SYDVKM. Deletions cut 5 bases from V and 4 bases from J, with 14 bases between. The DNA for the CDR3 is TGTGCCAGCAGTCGGGATTCGCAAGCAGAGACCCAGTACTTC. This codes for CASSRDSQAETQYF. The full variable domain, in which reference TRBV28 and TRBJ2-5 provide the parts outside the CDR3, is DVKVTQSSRYLVKRTGEKVFLECVQDMDHENMFWYRQDPGLGLRLIYFSYDVKMKEKGDIPEGYSVSREKKERFSLILESASTNQTSMYLCASSRDSQAETQYFGPGTRLLVL.

The chain uses TRBV28 and TRBJ2-5; D ambiguous. Germline V gene sequence: CDR1 MDHEN, CDR2 SYDVKM. Trimming shortened V by 5 bases and J by 5 bases, and 15 bases separated the two germline ends. The CDR3 consists of 14 residues. The CDR3 here is CASSRVPLSETQYF. In DNA, the CDR3 is TGTGCCAGCAGTCGGGTCCCTCTCTCGGAGACCCAGTACTTC.

V and J are TRBV7-2 and TRBJ1-2, with D maybe TRBD1 (6 bases). V was trimmed by 0 bases and J by 4 bases, leaving 12 bases between them. Per germline, CDR1 SGHTA and CDR2 FQGNSA. This CDR3 spans 15 amino acids. The CDR3 loop reads CASSLAEAQGYGYTF. The CDR3 nucleotides are TGTGCCAGCAGCTTAGCCGAGGCACAGGGCTATGGCTACACCTTC.

A few counts support this clone. This chain joins TRBV7-9 and TRBJ1-6, with TRBD1 matching 10 bases. The ends lost 6 bases at V and 9 bases at J; junction bases unmatched: 14. CDR1 SEHNR and CDR2 FQNEAQ come from the germline V gene (reference sequence). CDR3 size: 17 residues. For the CDR3, the DNA is TGTGCCAGCAGTTCCGGGACAGGGGACATCACAGGTTCACCCCTCCACTTT. Its translation is CASSSGTGDITGSPLHF.

The chain uses TRBV28 and TRBJ1-5; no clear D gene. V dropped 4 bases and J dropped 1 base, with 5 bases sitting between them. The CDR3 has 13 residues. In germline, CDR1 is MDHEN, CDR2 SYDVKM. The CDR3 reads CASSSQSNQPQHF. The CDR3 DNA is TGTGCCAGCAGTTCCCAAAGCAATCAGCCCCAGCATTTT.

This chain uses TRBV7-2 with TRBJ2-7; TRBD2 matches at 13 bases. Germline CDR1 reads SGHTA; CDR2 reads FQGNSA. CDR3 size: 15 residues. Trimming took 1 base from V and 7 from J; bases not matched to a gene: 4. CDR3 sequence (DNA): TGTGCCAGCAGCTTAGGGACTAGCGGGAGCAGGGAGCAGTACTTC. Encoded protein: CASSLGTSGSREQYF.

The chain joins TRBV7-2 to TRBJ2-5; D ambiguous. This CDR3 spans 13 amino acids. Germline lookup yields CDR1 SGHTA and CDR2 FQGNSA. Between the trimmed V and J ends, which lost 3 bases and 2 bases, there was a span of 7 bases. The CDR3 nucleotides are TGTGCCAGCAGCTTTGGTTTACAAGAGACCCAGTACTTC. Residues: CASSFGLQETQYF.

This clone was counted a single time. CDR3 in amino acids: CASSPPRLAGGPHEQFF. The CDR3 coding sequence is TGTGCCAGCAGTCCACCCAGACTAGCGGGAGGGCCTCATGAGCAGTTCTTC. V and J are TRBV28 and TRBJ2-1; 14 bases match TRBD2. The CDR3 runs 17 residues. Germline CDR1 MDHEN, CDR2 SYDVKM. With V trimmed by 5 bases and J by 8 bases, 11 bases remained unmatched.

J is TRBJ1-1 and V is TRBV7-2; D is unclear. The CDR3 extends over 13 amino acids. Germline CDR1 SGHTA, CDR2 FQGNSA. V lost 0 bases, J lost 12 bases, and 14 bases lay in between. CDR3 in amino acids: CASSLAEAGLPFF. For the CDR3, the DNA is TGTGCCAGCAGCTTAGCGGAGGCAGGCCTACCTTTCTTT.

The V call is TRBV19, the J call TRBJ1-5; tentative D call: TRBD1 (5 bases). Germline values: CDR1 LNHDA, CDR2 SQIVND (reference sequence). V dropped 3 bases and J dropped 8 bases, with 17 bases sitting between them. The length of the CDR3 is 15 residues. The CDR3 sequence is CASSMDGFGGEPQHF. The DNA of the CDR3 is TGTGCCAGTAGTATGGACGGTTTCGGGGGTGAGCCCCAGCATTTT.

The chain has TRBV5-8 and TRBJ1-1; 7 bases match TRBD1. V dropped 5 bases and J dropped 1; count of bases not matched to a gene: 8. The CDR3 is 15 residues long. Germline V gives CDR1 SGHTS, CDR2 YDEGEE. CDR3 coding DNA: TGTGCCAGCAGTGGCAGGGGGATGGGGAACACTGAAGCTTTCTTT. Its protein is CASSGRGMGNTEAFF.

The V and J genes are TRBV30 and TRBJ2-7; TRBD2 aligns across 7 bases. This CDR3 spans 14 amino acids. The J segment lost 6 bases and the V segment lost 5 bases, leaving 13 bases of the junction unmatched. The V gene's germline CDR1 is GTSNPN and CDR2 SVGIG (reference sequence). The CDR3 loop reads CAWSYGAGAAEQYF. DNA of the CDR3: TGTGCCTGGTCGTACGGGGCGGGAGCTGCCGAGCAGTACTTC.

The V and J genes are TRBV2 and TRBJ1-1; D is unclear. The CDR3 totals 15 residues. Germline CDR1 is SNHLY and CDR2 is FYNNEI. V gave up 8 bases and J gave up 6 bases, with 22 bases separating them. CDR3 in amino acids: CASSVGPGGRAEAFF. CDR3 bases: TGTGCCAGCTCTGTGGGTCCGGGCGGACGGGCTGAAGCTTTCTTT.

CDR3 loop: CASSSAGTESYEQYF. The CDR3 region has the DNA TGTGCCAGCAGTTCCGCCGGGACCGAGTCCTACGAGCAGTACTTC. V and J are TRBV28 and TRBJ2-7; either TRBD1 or TRBD2 may fit D (5 bases each). Germline-derived CDR1 and CDR2 are MDHEN and SYDVKM. The germline V and J ends were trimmed by 4 bases and 1 base, with 14 bases remaining between them. CDR3 size: 15 residues.

This clone was observed a handful of times. The CDR3 DNA follows: TGTGCCAGCAGTGATCCAGGGGGCAATGAGCAGTTCTTC. Protein product: CASSDPGGNEQFF. The chain employs TRBV2 and TRBJ2-1; 7 bases agree with TRBD1. Germline CDR1 and CDR2: SNHLY and FYNNEI. Trimming cost V 3 bases and J 6 bases; bases outside gene matches: 2. This CDR3 comprises 13 residues.

The chain employs TRBV2 and TRBJ2-2; D ambiguous. The germline CDR1 and CDR2 sequences are SNHLY and FYNNEI. Trimming left V 7 bases short and J 0 bases short, with 9 bases between. The CDR3 sequence is 14 residues long. CDR3 sequence (DNA): TGTGCCAGCACAAGGGATACGAACACCGGGGAGCTGTTTTTT. It encodes CASTRDTNTGELFF.

The CDR3 reads CASSLGLAPYEQYF. The DNA for the CDR3 is TGTGCCAGCAGTTTAGGACTAGCGCCCTACGAGCAGTACTTC. This chain joins TRBV27 and TRBJ2-7; the match to TRBD2 covers 9 bases. This CDR3 region has 14 residues. V was pared by 2 bases and J by 2 bases, with 1 base of the junction left unmatched. CDR1 MNHEY and CDR2 SMNVEV come from the germline V gene (reference sequence).

This clone showed up just a few times. The chain combines TRBV7-9 with TRBJ1-1; no definite D call. Between the trimmed V and J ends, which lost 5 bases and 1 base, there was a span of 11 bases. This CDR3 contains 14 residues. In germline, CDR1 is SEHNR, CDR2 FQNEAQ (reference sequence). The CDR3 nucleotides read TGTGCCAGCAGCGCAACCTCAGGGAACACTGAAGCTTTCTTT. It is translated as CASSATSGNTEAFF.

The chain uses TRBV11-2 and TRBJ2-7, with 12 bases that match TRBD2. Trimming at V came to 0 bases and at J to 3 bases, leaving 0 bases not matched to a gene. The CDR3 has 15 residues. Per germline, CDR1 SGHAT and CDR2 FQNNGV. The CDR3 protein is CASSLELAGGYEQYF. The CDR3 coding sequence is TGTGCCAGCAGCTTAGAACTAGCGGGGGGCTACGAGCAGTACTTC.

The genes are TRBV6-4 and TRBJ2-1, with 8 bases lining up with TRBD2. The CDR3 has 15 amino acids. Germline V lookup: CDR1 MRHNA, CDR2 SNTAGT. V shed 0 bases and J 7 bases; nucleotides not matched to a gene: 5. For the CDR3, the DNA is TGTGCCAGCAGTGACTCGATAAGCGGGGGTAATGAGCAGTTCTTC. It is translated as CASSDSISGGNEQFF.

Worth noting for this clone: The sample contains more than one DNA sequence encoding this CDR3. J is TRBJ1-5 and V is TRBV28; D gene unclear. This CDR3 contains 11 residues. Germline lookup yields CDR1 MDHEN and CDR2 SYDVKM. Trimming cost V 8 bases and J 4 bases, with 6 bases left between them. DNA for the CDR3: TGTGCCAGCTCGGGGAATCAGCCCCAGCATTTT. Translated, it gives CASSGNQPQHF. Complete variable domain (other parts from reference TRBV28 and TRBJ1-5): DVKVTQSSRYLVKRTGEKVFLECVQDMDHENMFWYRQDPGLGLRLIYFSYDVKMKEKGDIPEGYSVSREKKERFSLILESASTNQTSMYLCASSGNQPQHFGDGTRLSIL.

The chain combines TRBV11-2 with TRBJ2-7; the D gene is possibly TRBD1 (6 bases). The germline CDR1 and CDR2 sequences are SGHAT and FQNNGV. Trimming left V 9 bases short and J 2 bases short, with 14 bases between. The CDR3 consists of 13 residues. As DNA, the CDR3 is TGTGCCAGTACCCCAGGGGACCCCTACGAGCAGTACTTC. Amino acids: CASTPGDPYEQYF.

This clone was picked up one time. The CDR3 sequence is CASSQTADGYTF. The CDR3, as DNA: TGTGCCAGCAGCCAGACAGCGGATGGCTACACCTTC. The chain recombines TRBV14 with TRBJ1-2, with a weak D call TRBD1 (5 bases). The ends were cut back, 3 bases at V and 6 bases at J, with 8 bases in the middle. The CDR3 spans 12 residues. CDR1 is SGHDN, CDR2 FVKESK, per germline.

The rearrangement uses TRBV7-3 and TRBJ2-1; D is perhaps TRBD2 (6 bases). Trimming pared 5 bases from V and 2 bases from J, leaving 16 bases between. Looked up from germline, CDR1 is SGHTA and CDR2 is FQGTGA. The CDR3 length is 16 residues. Here the CDR3 reads CASSPAGTGAYNEQFF. The CDR3 nucleotides are TGTGCCAGCAGCCCCGCCGGGACTGGGGCCTACAATGAGCAGTTCTTC.

The CDR3 reads CASSVGTSNEQYF. The CDR3 coding sequence is TGTGCCAGCAGCGTAGGGACATCGAACGAGCAGTACTTC. The chain couples TRBV9 to TRBJ2-7; TRBD1 is a possible D gene (5 bases). Trimming stripped 0 bases from V and 5 bases from J, with 9 bases between. Germline-derived CDR1 and CDR2 are SGDLS and YYNGEE. The CDR3 extends over 13 amino acids.

The V gene is TRBV25-1, the J gene TRBJ2-3, with D possibly called TRBD1 or TRBD2 (5 bases each). The germline gives CDR1 MGHDK, CDR2 SYGVNS. The V end lost 2 bases, the J end lost 3 bases, and 12 bases lay between the germline ends. The CDR3 length is 15 residues. The CDR3 loop reads CASSEGGSGTDTQYF. The CDR3 DNA is TGTGCCAGCAGTGAAGGGGGATCGGGGACAGATACGCAGTATTTT.